This T cell receptor beta chain is from a study of T cell responses to AZD1222 COVID-19 vaccine. Looking at the study overall: Pooling was applied to second doses at about 4 or about 12 weeks.

Worth noting for this clone: The antigen is undetermined.

Study observations and caveats: Vaccine-related CD4 TCRs covered spike, predominating at 160-218 and 743-854. Samples come after the peak T cell response, not at day 14. There were mostly white British donors and more females than males, and clonal diversity was possibly underestimated.

Germline-derived CDR1 and CDR2 are SGHNT and YYREEE (reference sequence). The CDR3 contains 18 residues. The V end was cut by 4 bases, the J end by 0 bases, with 20 bases between. This table comes from immunoSEQ multiplex PCR, and its TCRdb copy is limited to in-frame clones, with some not included. The repertoire includes about 120,000 clones, roughly 90% of them detected once, and more than 3% sits in the top ten. The specimen comprised peripheral blood, sampled on day 0 of AZD1222 vaccination. The TCR comes from an adult in good health. The V gene is TRBV5-4, the J gene TRBJ1-3, with D perhaps matching TRBD1 (5 bases). The CDR3 spells CASSIDIAGGISGNTIYF. The CDR3 coding sequence is TGTGCCAGCAGCATTGACATTGCTGGGGGGATCTCTGGAAACACCATATATTTT.